The clone carrying this T cell receptor beta chain came up a few times. Its antigen remains unidentified. This entry is derived from a study of breast tumors, draining lymph nodes, adjacent tissues. Study-level results: Data fit most tumor T cells coming from lymph node, expanding in tumor. Luminal-like breast cancer showed significantly greater tumor-nontumor repertoire similarity than basal-like breast cancer did. The lymph node origin of tumor T cells was framed as consistent with a hypothesis, not demonstrated. Compared with lymph nodes, tumors were less diverse; compared with nontumor tissue, more.

From the multiplex PCR reads, TCRdb called clonotypes with MiXCR, one entry per CDR3 protein. The sample has under 75,000 distinct CDR3 sequences, roughly 59% seen once. The V gene lost 6 bases and the J gene lost 5 bases, with 10 bases spanning the gap. The CDR3 sequence is 13 residues long. The germline V gene encodes CDR1 SNHLY and CDR2 FYNNEI. The sequenced sample consisted of breast tumor tissue. This chain connects TRBV2 to TRBJ2-2; no clear D gene. The receptor was derived from a female donor with breast cancer. Some clones in this sample may be carry-over from other donors' samples. CDR3 nucleotide sequence: TGTGCCAGCAGCGCGGACGATACCGGGGAGCTGTTTTTT. This encodes CASSADDTGELFF.